The 16 T cell receptor beta chains below come from one sample, sequenced in a study of human versus mouse CDR3 diversity and MHC coevolution. The assay was immunoSEQ multiplex PCR, and TCRdb's table has in-frame clones only and misses some. The sample consists of tens of thousands of clones, over 90% of them appearing once. The sequencing sample was made of naive CD4+ T cells from blood. Subset in this sample: CD45RO-negative CD62L-positive naive CD4 T cells. All receptors come from a person between 55 and 70 years old in good health.

The chain has TRBV2 and TRBJ2-2, with D unclear. The germline gives CDR1 SNHLY, CDR2 FYNNEI. The length of the CDR3 is 14 residues. V was clipped by 4 bases and J by 1 base, with 7 bases between them. The CDR3 region is CASSGLQNTGELFF. The CDR3 coding sequence is TGTGCCAGCAGTGGACTGCAGAACACCGGGGAGCTGTTTTTT.

The chain has TRBV18 and TRBJ1-1; D unclear. Germline loops: CDR1 KGHSH, CDR2 LQKENI. The CDR3 is 13 residues long. V was trimmed by 0 bases and J by 3 bases, leaving 5 bases between them. Written as DNA, the CDR3 is TGTGCCAGCTCACCACCGCGGGACACTGAAGCTTTCTTT. This translates into CASSPPRDTEAFF.

The chain combines TRBV19 with TRBJ1-2; D is unclear. Trimming pared 4 bases from V and 4 bases from J, leaving 19 bases between. CDR1 is LNHDA and CDR2 is SQIVND in the germline V gene (reference sequence). The CDR3 extends over 16 amino acids. CDR3 loop: CASSTHLDGSPYGYTF. The CDR3 region has the DNA TGTGCCAGTAGTACGCATCTAGATGGGTCACCCTATGGCTACACCTTC.

The J gene is TRBJ1-1, the V gene TRBV19; 7 bases are a match to TRBD1. CDR1 is LNHDA and CDR2 is SQIVND in the germline V gene (reference sequence). V trimming: 2 bases; J trimming: 4 bases; junction bases outside the gene matches: 4. This CDR3 has 14 amino acids. The CDR3 DNA is TGTGCCAGTAGTATAACTGCAGGGGGCACTGAAGCTTTCTTT. This sequence encodes CASSITAGGTEAFF.

This chain uses TRBV7-9 with TRBJ2-1, with a tentative D call TRBD2 (7 bases). V shed 0 bases and J shed 12 bases, with 21 bases lying between them. Germline V CDR1 and CDR2: SEHNR, FQNEAQ (reference sequence). This CDR3 is 16 amino acids long. DNA of the CDR3: TGTGCCAGCAGCTTAGCGACGGGGGGCGGGAGCGGGCGGCAGTTCTTC. Protein sequence: CASSLATGGGSGRQFF.

The chain uses TRBV6-1 and TRBJ2-7; 13 positions match TRBD2. Germline loops: CDR1 MNHNS, CDR2 SASEGT. This CDR3 is built from 16 residues. The J segment lost 4 bases and the V segment lost 3 bases, leaving 6 bases of the junction unmatched. In nucleotides, the CDR3 is TGTGCCAGCAGTGATTCGGGACTAGCGGGAAGGTACGAGCAGTACTTC. It specifies CASSDSGLAGRYEQYF.

The CDR3 spells CASSLRTSGMSIYEQYF. CDR3 in DNA: TGTGCCAGCAGCCTCAGGACTAGCGGGATGTCAATCTACGAGCAGTACTTC. The genes are TRBV11-2 and TRBJ2-7; 12 bases line up with TRBD2. CDR1 and CDR2 from the germline V gene are SGHAT and FQNNGV. This CDR3 has 17 residues. V dropped 5 bases and J dropped 3; count of bases not matched to a gene: 11.

This chain's CDR3 is CASTKRRDNMNTEAFF. CDR3 DNA: TGTGCCAGCACAAAACGCCGGGACAACATGAACACTGAAGCTTTCTTT. This rearrangement joins TRBV6-6 to TRBJ1-1; maybe TRBD1 (6 bases). The germline V and J ends were trimmed by 7 bases and 0 bases, with 18 bases remaining between them. Germline V CDR1 and CDR2: MNHNY, SVGAGI (reference sequence). This CDR3 is 16 amino acids long.

V gene TRBV6-5 combines with J gene TRBJ2-7; 9 bases fit TRBD2. V was pared by 6 bases and J by 2 bases, with 8 bases of the junction left unmatched. The CDR3 is 15 amino acids. The germline V gene encodes CDR1 MNHEY and CDR2 SVGAGI. The CDR3: CASRPGLANPYEQYF. The CDR3 DNA is TGTGCCAGCAGACCGGGACTAGCAAACCCCTACGAGCAGTACTTC.

DNA of the CDR3: TGTGCCAGCAGTGAAGCCGGGACAGCTAATTCACCCCTCCACTTT. Translation gives CASSEAGTANSPLHF. This chain links TRBV6-1 with TRBJ1-6; 7 nucleotides align to TRBD1. CDR3 size: 15 residues. CDR1 and CDR2 from the germline V gene are MNHNS and SASEGT. Losses at the gene ends were 0 bases for V and 6 bases for J; bases not matched to a gene: 2.

In this sample, this clone turned up once. This chain links TRBV20-1 with TRBJ1-2; D unresolved. The V gene's germline CDR1 is DFQATT and CDR2 SNEGSKA (reference sequence). The CDR3 is made up of 11 amino acids. Trimming cost V 8 bases and J 1 base, with 8 bases left between them. This CDR3 is CSTDINYGYTF. In DNA, the CDR3 is TGCAGTACAGATATTAACTATGGCTACACCTTC.

The genes are TRBV30 and TRBJ1-3; D possibly corresponds to TRBD1 (6 bases). The CDR3 consists of 14 residues. Per the germline V gene, CDR1 is GTSNPN and CDR2 is SVGIG (reference sequence). Trimming removed 0 bases at V and 2 bases at J, with 8 bases between. The CDR3 sequence: CAWSVSGAGNTIYF. CDR3 in DNA: TGTGCCTGGAGTGTATCAGGGGCTGGAAACACCATATATTTT.

The V and J genes are TRBV6-1 and TRBJ1-3; no reliable D call. Germline CDR1 reads MNHNS; CDR2 reads SASEGT. The V end was cut by 11 bases, the J end by 1 base, with 18 bases between. The CDR3 runs to 15 residues. CDR3 loop: CAGAGSGFSGNTIYF. CDR3 bases: TGTGCCGGTGCGGGATCTGGATTTTCTGGAAACACCATATATTTT.

The DNA for the CDR3 is TGTGCCAGTAGTGCAGTCTGGACTAGCCGTTACAATGAGCAGTTCTTC. Its translation: CASSAVWTSRYNEQFF. This chain connects TRBV19 to TRBJ2-1; TRBD2 agrees at 8 bases. Looked up from germline, CDR1 is LNHDA and CDR2 is SQIVND (reference sequence). The CDR3 is made up of 16 amino acids. Trimming cost V 5 bases and J 4 bases; bases outside gene matches: 10.

This clone was detected once. The chain uses TRBV28 and TRBJ2-4, with D unresolved. The CDR3 totals 13 residues. V was shortened by 6 bases and J by 7 bases, with 13 bases between the two germline ends. Germline V gives CDR1 MDHEN, CDR2 SYDVKM. DNA for the CDR3: TGTGCCAGCAGCCCCCACGACAAGAACATTCAGTACTTC. As protein: CASSPHDKNIQYF.

This sequence joins TRBV5-1 and TRBJ2-7; D is possibly TRBD2 (6 bases). CDR3 length equals 12 residues. Trimming took 3 bases from V and 5 from J, leaving 9 bases between them. Germline V gene sequence: CDR1 SGHRS, CDR2 YFSETQ. CDR3 nucleotide sequence: TGCGCCAGCAGCTGGCGGGGTGACGAGCAGTACTTC. Its translation is CASSWRGDEQYF.